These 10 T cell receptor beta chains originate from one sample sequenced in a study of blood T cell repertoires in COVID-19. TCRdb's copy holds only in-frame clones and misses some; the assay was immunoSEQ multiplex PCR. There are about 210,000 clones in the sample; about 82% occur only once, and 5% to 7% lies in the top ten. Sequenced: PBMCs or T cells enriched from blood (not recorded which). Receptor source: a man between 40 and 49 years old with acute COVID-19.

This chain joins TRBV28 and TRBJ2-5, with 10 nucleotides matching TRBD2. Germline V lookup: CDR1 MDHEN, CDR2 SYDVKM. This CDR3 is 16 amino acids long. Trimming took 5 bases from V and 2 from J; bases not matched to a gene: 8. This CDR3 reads CASSLLGLATQETQYF. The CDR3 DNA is TGTGCCAGCAGTCTACTGGGACTAGCGACACAAGAGACCCAGTACTTC.

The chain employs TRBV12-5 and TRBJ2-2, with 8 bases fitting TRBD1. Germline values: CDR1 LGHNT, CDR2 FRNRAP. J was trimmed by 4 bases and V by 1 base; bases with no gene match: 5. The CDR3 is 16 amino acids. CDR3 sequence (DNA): TGTGCTAGTGGTTTGGGGAACCAGGGGGCCACCGGGGAGCTGTTTTTT. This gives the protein CASGLGNQGATGELFF.

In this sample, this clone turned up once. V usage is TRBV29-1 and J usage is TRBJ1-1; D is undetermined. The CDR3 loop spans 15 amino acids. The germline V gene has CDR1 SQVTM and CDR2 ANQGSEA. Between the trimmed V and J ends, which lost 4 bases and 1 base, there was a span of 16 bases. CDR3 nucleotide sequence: TGCAGCGTTGGTGCTGTCGGCGGTGGGAACACTGAAGCTTTCTTT. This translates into CSVGAVGGGNTEAFF. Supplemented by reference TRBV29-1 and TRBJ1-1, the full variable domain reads SAVISQKPSRDICQRGTSLTIQCQVDSQVTMMFWYRQQPGQSLTLIATANQGSEATYESGFVIDKFPISRPNLTFSTLTVSNMSPEDSSIYLCSVGAVGGGNTEAFFGQGTRLTVV.

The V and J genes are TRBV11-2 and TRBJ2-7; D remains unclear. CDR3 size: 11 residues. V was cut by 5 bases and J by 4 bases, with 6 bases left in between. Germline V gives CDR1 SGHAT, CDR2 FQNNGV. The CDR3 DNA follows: TGTGCCAGCAGCCTCTATTACGAGCAGTACTTC. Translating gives CASSLYYEQYF.

The CDR3 protein is CATCPGGNTEAFF. As DNA, the CDR3 is TGTGCCACCTGTCCGGGGGGGAACACTGAAGCTTTCTTT. This chain connects TRBV7-2 to TRBJ1-1; the D gene is possibly TRBD1 (5 bases). With 10 bases removed from V and 1 base from J, the gap between germline ends came to 13 bases. CDR3 size: 13 residues. Germline V gene data show CDR1 as SGHTA and CDR2 as FQGNSA. Combining the CDR3 with reference TRBV7-2 and TRBJ1-1 gives the whole variable domain GAGVSQSPSNKVTEKGKDVELRCDPISGHTALYWYRQSLGQGLEFLIYFQGNSAPDKSGLPSDRFSAERTGGSVSTLTIQRTQQEDSAVYLCATCPGGNTEAFFGQGTRLTVV.

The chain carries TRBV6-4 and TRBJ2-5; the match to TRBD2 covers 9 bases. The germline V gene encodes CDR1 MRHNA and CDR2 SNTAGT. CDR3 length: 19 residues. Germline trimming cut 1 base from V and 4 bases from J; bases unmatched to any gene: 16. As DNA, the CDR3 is TGTGCCAGCAGTGACTACCAAGCGGGAGGATTGCTGAGAGTAGAGACCCAGTACTTC. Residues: CASSDYQAGGLLRVETQYF.

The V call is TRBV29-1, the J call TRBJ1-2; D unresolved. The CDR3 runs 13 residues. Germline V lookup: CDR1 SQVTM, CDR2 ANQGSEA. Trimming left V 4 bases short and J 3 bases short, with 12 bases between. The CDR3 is CSVVWSDYYGYTF. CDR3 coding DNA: TGCAGCGTTGTTTGGTCCGACTACTATGGCTACACCTTC. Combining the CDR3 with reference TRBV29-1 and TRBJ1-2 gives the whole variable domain SAVISQKPSRDICQRGTSLTIQCQVDSQVTMMFWYRQQPGQSLTLIATANQGSEATYESGFVIDKFPISRPNLTFSTLTVSNMSPEDSSIYLCSVVWSDYYGYTFGSGTRLTVV.

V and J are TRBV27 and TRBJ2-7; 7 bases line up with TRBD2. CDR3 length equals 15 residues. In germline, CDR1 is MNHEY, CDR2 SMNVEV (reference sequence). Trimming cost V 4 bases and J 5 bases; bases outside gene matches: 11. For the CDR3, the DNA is TGTGCCAGCAGTTCCCTAGGACTAGTGCGTGACGAGCAGTACTTC. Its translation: CASSSLGLVRDEQYF.

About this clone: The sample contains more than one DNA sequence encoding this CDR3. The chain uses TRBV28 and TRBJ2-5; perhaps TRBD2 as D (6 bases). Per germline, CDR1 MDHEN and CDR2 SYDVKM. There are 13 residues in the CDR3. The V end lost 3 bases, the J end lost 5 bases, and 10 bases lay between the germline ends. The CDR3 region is CASSFPGRETQYF. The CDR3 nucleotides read TGTGCCAGCAGTTTTCCGGGGAGGGAGACCCAGTACTTC.

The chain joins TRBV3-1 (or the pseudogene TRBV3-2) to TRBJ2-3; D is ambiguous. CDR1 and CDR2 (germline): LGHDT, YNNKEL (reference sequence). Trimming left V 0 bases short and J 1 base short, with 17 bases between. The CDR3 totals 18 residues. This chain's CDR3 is CASSQDWLVAVGTDTQYF. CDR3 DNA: TGTGCCAGCAGCCAAGATTGGCTAGTGGCGGTGGGCACAGATACGCAGTATTTT.